The clone carrying this T cell receptor beta chain was seen at least ten times. The data are from a study of T-cell reconstitution after alpha-beta-depleted transplantation in children. Germline V gene sequence: CDR1 DFQATT, CDR2 SNEGSKA (reference sequence). The length of the CDR3 is 19 residues. Trimming removed 0 bases from V and 0 bases from J; junction bases left unmatched: 11. For TCRbeta, the library was prepared with unique molecular identifiers. TCRdb reprocessed the PCR reads with MiXCR, giving one entry per CDR3 protein. Counted here are approximately 240,000 distinct CDR3 sequences, about a tenth occurring once; the ten biggest clones make up about 28%.

The source material was PBMCs, sampled before TCRalphabeta/CD19-depleted stem cell transplant. The V and J genes are TRBV20-1 and TRBJ2-6; 7 positions match TRBD2. The sequence derives from a child younger than two with acute myeloid leukemia, due to receive a stem cell transplant. The DNA for the CDR3 is TGCAGTGCTAGAGATCACGCAGCGGGGCCGCTCTCTGGGGCCAACGTCCTGACTTTC. Translation gives CSARDHAAGPLSGANVLTF.